These 16 T cell receptor beta chains were all obtained from the same sample, sequenced in a study of immune evolution from preneoplasia to lung adenocarcinoma. Sequencing used immunoSEQ multiplex PCR; TCRdb keeps in-frame clones, though not all of them. The table records over 6,000 clones, about three quarters of them present only once. Sequenced: FFPE invasive lung adenocarcinoma tissue. The receptors were gathered from a person aged 45 to 59 with lung adenocarcinoma.

V is TRBV11-1 and J is TRBJ1-1; 7 nucleotides line up with TRBD1. This CDR3 spans 14 amino acids. Trimming at V came to 6 bases and at J to 7 bases, leaving 11 bases not matched to a gene. The germline CDR1 and CDR2 sequences are SGHAT and FQDESV (reference sequence). Here the CDR3 reads CASRPGGSFNEAFF. The CDR3 nucleotides read TGTGCCAGCAGACCAGGGGGGAGTTTTAATGAAGCTTTCTTT. The variable domain in full, with the rest retrieved from reference TRBV11-1 and TRBJ1-1, is EAEVAQSPRYKITEKSQAVAFWCDPISGHATLYWYRQILGQGPELLVQFQDESVVDDSQLPKDRFSAERLKGVDSTLKIQPAELGDSAMYLCASRPGGSFNEAFFGQGTRLTVV.

The chain is built from TRBV10-2 and TRBJ1-5; weak D call: TRBD1 (6 bases). V gave up 9 bases and J gave up 0 bases, with 9 bases separating them. CDR1 is WSHSY, CDR2 SAAADI, per germline. This CDR3 region has 13 residues. CDR3: CASTGSSNQPQHF. CDR3 DNA: TGCGCCAGTACAGGGTCTAGCAATCAGCCCCAGCATTTT.

This clone was detected once. Its ends do not fully match the called genes, so a read error is possible. The rearrangement joins TRBV28 to TRBJ2-3; D gene unclear. Germline CDR1 and CDR2: MDHEN and SYDVKM. The length of the CDR3 is 11 residues. The CDR3 sequence is CASNLGQSQYF. The CDR3 DNA sequence: TGTGCCAGCAATTTAGGTCAGTCGCAGTATTTT.

In this sample, this clone turned up a few times. As DNA, the CDR3 is TGTGCCAGCAGCTTGGGACGGACCTACGAGCAGTACTTC. This encodes CASSLGRTYEQYF. This chain connects TRBV7-9 to TRBJ2-7, with D perhaps matching TRBD1 or TRBD2 (5 bases each). Germline V gene sequence: CDR1 SEHNR, CDR2 FQNEAQ (reference sequence). The V end was cut by 3 bases, the J end by 2 bases, with 8 bases between. The CDR3 spans 13 residues.

V is TRBV19 and J is TRBJ1-1, with D unclear. Trimming pared 3 bases from V and 2 bases from J, leaving 7 bases between. The CDR3 is 13 residues long. Germline CDR1 LNHDA, CDR2 SQIVND (reference sequence). CDR3: CASSMEGNTEAFF. The DNA for the CDR3 is TGTGCCAGTAGTATGGAGGGAAACACTGAAGCTTTCTTT.

The CDR3 bases are TGTGCCAGCAGCCCCGGCTATCAGGGTTCCGAGCAGTACTTC. This sequence encodes CASSPGYQGSEQYF. The chain has TRBV11-2 and TRBJ2-7; perhaps TRBD1 as D (5 bases). Trimming took 5 bases from V and 6 from J, leaving 17 bases between them. This CDR3 has 14 residues. Germline V gene data show CDR1 as SGHAT and CDR2 as FQNNGV. Variable domain in full (rest from reference TRBV11-2 and TRBJ2-7): EAGVAQSPRYKIIEKRQSVAFWCNPISGHATLYWYQQILGQGPKLLIQFQNNGVVDDSQLPKDRFSAERLKGVDSTLKIQPAKLEDSAVYLCASSPGYQGSEQYFGPGTRLTVT.

This clone was observed a handful of times. V gene TRBV6-6 combines with J gene TRBJ2-3; 9 positions match TRBD1. The CDR3 totals 14 residues. V lost 4 bases and J lost 1; bases outside the gene matches: 0. Germline V CDR1 and CDR2: MNHNY, SVGAGI (reference sequence). The CDR3 here is CASSWTGGTDTQYF. CDR3 nucleotides: TGTGCCAGCAGTTGGACAGGGGGCACAGATACGCAGTATTTT.

The chain recombines TRBV30 with TRBJ2-1; D remains ambiguous. Germline CDR1 reads GTSNPN; CDR2 reads SVGIG (reference sequence). The CDR3 runs 13 residues. The V and J ends lost 4 bases and 1 base respectively, with 8 bases between them. The CDR3 spells CAWIAASYNEQFF. The CDR3, as DNA: TGTGCCTGGATCGCGGCGTCCTACAATGAGCAGTTCTTC.

The V and J genes are TRBV5-6 and TRBJ2-1, with D tentatively TRBD1 (6 bases). The ends were cut back, 4 bases at V and 7 bases at J, with 18 bases in the middle. The CDR3 loop spans 15 amino acids. Germline V lookup: CDR1 SGHDT, CDR2 YYEEEE. The CDR3 sequence: CASSGEGRGGNEQFF. The CDR3, as DNA: TGTGCCAGCAGCGGTGAAGGCAGGGGTGGGAATGAGCAGTTCTTC.

This clone is a singleton in its sample. This chain links TRBV28 with TRBJ1-3; TRBD1 matches at 7 bases. V lost 10 bases and J lost 6; bases outside the gene matches: 6. The CDR3 is made up of 12 amino acids. Per germline, CDR1 MDHEN and CDR2 SYDVKM. CDR3 sequence (DNA): TGTGCCACTCTCCAGGGGGTAAACACCATATATTTT. This codes for CATLQGVNTIYF.

The chain links TRBV5-1 to TRBJ2-1; D possibly corresponds to TRBD1 (6 bases). From germline, CDR1 is SGHRS and CDR2 YFSETQ. The germline V and J ends were trimmed by 5 bases and 3 bases, with 18 bases remaining between them. The CDR3 consists of 16 residues. CDR3 loop: CASRTGRQGRYNEQFF. In DNA form, the CDR3 reads TGCGCCAGCAGGACGGGTAGGCAGGGGCGCTACAATGAGCAGTTCTTC.

The genes are TRBV7-3 and TRBJ2-2, with TRBD2 as a possible D gene (6 bases). The germline gives CDR1 SGHTA, CDR2 FQGTGA. This CDR3 is 15 amino acids long. V was cut by 0 bases and J by 5 bases, with 10 bases left in between. The CDR3, as DNA: TGTGCCAGCAGCTTAACAGGGAGGAAAACCGGGGAGCTGTTTTTT. Residues: CASSLTGRKTGELFF. Variable domain in full (rest from reference TRBV7-3 and TRBJ2-2): GAGVSQTPSNKVTEKGKYVELRCDPISGHTALYWYRQSLGQGPEFLIYFQGTGAADDSGLPNDRFFAVRPEGSVSTLKIQRTERGDSAVYLCASSLTGRKTGELFFGEGSRLTVL.

The V and J genes are TRBV9 and TRBJ2-1, with 8 nucleotides matching TRBD2. The length of the CDR3 is 15 residues. Germline V CDR1 and CDR2: SGDLS, YYNGEE. The trim removed 0 bases at V and 6 bases at J, leaving 5 bases unmatched. CDR3 protein: CASSVGVAGPNEQFF. CDR3 coding DNA: TGTGCCAGCAGCGTAGGGGTAGCGGGACCCAATGAGCAGTTCTTC.

This clone was detected only once. V is TRBV7-2 and J is TRBJ2-4; possibly TRBD1 or TRBD2 for D (6 bases each). The CDR3 runs to 16 residues. Germline V gene data show CDR1 as SGHTA and CDR2 as FQGNSA. V lost 3 bases and J 0 bases, leaving 12 bases between the germline ends. CDR3 in DNA: TGTGCCAGCAGCTTGAAAGGGGGACTAGCCAAAAACATTCAGTACTTC. This translates into CASSLKGGLAKNIQYF.

This sequence joins TRBV7-9 and TRBJ1-4; D is possibly TRBD1 (5 bases). Trimming took off 5 bases at V and 4 bases at J, with 11 bases between the two ends. The CDR3 totals 14 residues. Germline V lookup: CDR1 SEHNR, CDR2 FQNEAQ (reference sequence). CDR3: CASSPAGNNEKLFF. The DNA for the CDR3 is TGTGCCAGCAGCCCAGCAGGGAATAATGAAAAACTGTTTTTT.

The V and J genes are TRBV18 and TRBJ2-1, with D unresolved. Germline values: CDR1 KGHSH, CDR2 LQKENI. The V gene lost 0 bases and the J gene lost 9 bases, with 6 bases spanning the gap. This CDR3 is 12 amino acids long. CDR3 amino acids: CASSPPVGEQFF. DNA for the CDR3: TGTGCCAGCTCACCACCGGTAGGTGAGCAGTTCTTC.